Shown below are 19 T cell receptor beta chains from a single sample sequenced in a study of Tregs in tolerant kidney transplant recipients. Data came from immunoSEQ multiplex PCR; TCRdb stores just in-frame clones and leaves some out. Its table lists tens of thousands of clones. The sample was CD4+ T cells from blood, taken before the transplant. These TCRs come from a human donor who received a combined kidney and bone marrow transplant.

As concerns this clone: The CDR3 end is not reached by the read, which stops 3 residues before it; the germline J gene fills it in. The chain recombines TRBV10-2 with TRBJ1-1; no clear D. Germline-derived CDR1 and CDR2 are WSHSY and SAAADI. The ends were cut back, 4 bases at V and 6 bases at J, with 6 bases in the middle. The CDR3 contains 11 residues. The sequenced CDR3 bases are TGCGCCAGCAGTGCCCTAGCTGAA. It translates to CASSALAE. The complete CDR3 protein is CASSALAEAFF.

About this clone: The sequence runs out 3 residues before the end of the CDR3; the remainder is reconstructed from the germline J gene. This chain uses TRBV19 with TRBJ2-6; maybe TRBD2 (6 bases). The germline V and J ends were trimmed by 6 bases and 2 bases, with 11 bases remaining between them. Germline CDR1 is LNHDA and CDR2 is SQIVND (reference sequence). There are 15 residues in the CDR3. The CDR3 protein is CASSPSSAGANVLTF. The sequenced part of the CDR3 DNA is TGTGCCAGTAGCCCTTCTAGCGCTGGGGCCAACGTC.

About this clone: The read is 3 residues too short to cover the CDR3 end, so that end is filled in from the germline J gene. The rearrangement links TRBV18 to TRBJ2-1, with TRBD1 identical over 11 bases. The CDR3 has 16 amino acids. J lost 6 bases, V lost 2 bases, and 6 bases had no gene match. Germline loops: CDR1 KGHSH, CDR2 LQKENI. CDR3 region: CASSPNGQGASNEQFF. Incomplete CDR3 DNA: TGTGCCAGCTCACCAAACGGACAGGGGGCCAGCAATGAG.

Comment on this clone: The observed sequence ends 3 residues before the CDR3 terminus, with the missing tail filled in from the germline J gene. The chain links TRBV20-1 to TRBJ2-7; D might be TRBD2 (5 bases). This CDR3 has 12 amino acids. From germline, CDR1 is DFQATT and CDR2 SNEGSKA (reference sequence). V lost 3 bases, J lost 3 bases, and 9 bases lay in between. CDR3 loop: CSASYEGYEQYF. The part of the CDR3 DNA that was read is TGCAGTGCTAGTTACGAGGGCTACGAG.

About this clone itself: The missing CDR3 end, 3 residues past where the read stops, is filled in from the germline J gene. J is TRBJ2-7 and V is TRBV18, with D possibly matching TRBD2 (6 bases). Trimming removed 1 base from V and 2 bases from J, with 12 bases in between. This CDR3 spans 15 amino acids. Germline CDR1 KGHSH, CDR2 LQKENI. The covered CDR3 bases are TGTGCCAGCTCACCACGGGCGGGGATGGCCTACGAG. This translates into CASSPRAGMAYE. The full-length CDR3 reads as CASSPRAGMAYEQYF.

As concerns this clone: The read gets to within 3 residues of the CDR3 end, and the germline J gene fills in the rest. The V call is TRBV5-1, the J call TRBJ2-3, with 7 bases lining up with TRBD2. The germline gives CDR1 SGHRS, CDR2 YFSETQ. The V gene end was trimmed by 0 bases and the J gene end by 3 bases; junction bases not matched to a gene: 10. The CDR3 consists of 17 residues. The CDR3 sequence is CASSLGPRSGMTDTQYF. The CDR3 DNA, read in part, is TGCGCCAGCAGCTTGGGGCCACGAAGCGGGATGACAGATACG.

Remarks on this clone: The read ends 3 residues before the CDR3 terminus; that terminus is restored from the germline J gene. This sequence joins TRBV20-1 and TRBJ1-2; TRBD1 matches 9 bases. CDR3 size: 13 residues. V shed 2 bases, J shed 5 bases, and the junction held 3 bases outside the gene matches. Germline-derived CDR1 and CDR2 are DFQATT and SNEGSKA (reference sequence). The covered CDR3 bases are TGCAGTGCTAGAACCGGACAGGGGTATGGC. Protein: CSARTGQGYG. The complete CDR3 reads CSARTGQGYGYTF.

As concerns this clone: The read falls 3 residues short of the CDR3 end, and the missing part is taken from the germline J gene. The chain recombines TRBV7-9 with TRBJ2-7; TRBD1 matches at 8 bases. Looked up from germline, CDR1 is SEHNR and CDR2 is FQNEAQ (reference sequence). The CDR3 sequence is 13 residues long. V was clipped by 6 bases and J by 6 bases; unmatched bases: 7. The CDR3 region is CASSPDRVGEQYF. The part of the CDR3 DNA that was read is TGTGCCAGCAGTCCGGACAGGGTTGGCGAG.

In the case of this clone: The read stops 3 residues short of the end of the CDR3; the missing end is completed from the germline J gene. This rearrangement joins TRBV5-6 to TRBJ2-7; D not certain. Trimming removed 2 bases at V and 2 bases at J, with 8 bases between. This CDR3 contains 13 residues. The germline CDR1 and CDR2 sequences are SGHDT and YYEEEE. CDR3 DNA (partial): TGTGCCAGCAGCTTCACACAAACCTACGAG. It encodes CASSFTQTYE. The entire CDR3 is CASSFTQTYEQYF. Drawing the rest from reference TRBV5-6 and TRBJ2-7, the complete variable domain is DAGVTQSPTHLIKTRGQQVTLRCSPKSGHDTVSWYQQALGQGPQFIFQYYEEEERQRGNFPDRFSGHQFPNYSSELNVNALLLGDSALYLCASSFTQTYEQYFGPGTRLTVT.

In regard to this clone: The CDR3 end is not reached by the read, which stops 3 residues before it; the germline J gene fills it in. The chain recombines TRBV19 with TRBJ2-7; 9 bases are shared with TRBD1. The V gene end was trimmed by 6 bases and the J gene end by 3 bases; junction bases not matched to a gene: 9. CDR3 length equals 15 residues. From germline, CDR1 is LNHDA and CDR2 SQIVND (reference sequence). This chain's CDR3 is CASSLGGTGRYEQYF. The part of the CDR3 DNA that was read is TGTGCCAGTAGCCTAGGAGGGACAGGGCGCTACGAG.

In the case of this clone: The read ends 3 residues early relative to the CDR3; the germline J gene fills the gap. V usage is TRBV6-1 and J usage is TRBJ2-2, with D possibly being TRBD1 (5 bases). The V and J ends lost 2 bases and 2 bases respectively, with 6 bases between them. The length of the CDR3 is 14 residues. Germline V CDR1 and CDR2: MNHNS, SASEGT. CDR3 DNA, as far as it was read: TGTGCCAGCAGTGAACAGGGCAACACCGGGGAG. Its protein is CASSEQGNTGE. The whole CDR3 protein is CASSEQGNTGELFF.

For this clone: The read ends 3 residues shy of where the CDR3 ends; the end is completed using the germline J gene. This chain joins TRBV20-1 and TRBJ2-1; 12 bases map to TRBD1. This CDR3 contains 14 residues. Losses at the gene ends were 1 base for V and 9 bases for J; bases not matched to a gene: 4. CDR1 DFQATT and CDR2 SNEGSKA come from the germline V gene (reference sequence). CDR3 protein: CSARGDRGQGEQFF. The DNA read from the CDR3 is TGCAGTGCTAGAGGGGACAGGGGGCAGGGTGAG.

Regarding this clone: The read ends 3 residues early relative to the CDR3; the germline J gene fills the gap. The chain links TRBV2 to TRBJ1-1; 7 bases are a match to TRBD1. Per the germline V gene, CDR1 is SNHLY and CDR2 is FYNNEI. CDR3 size: 12 residues. CDR3 DNA, as far as it was read: TGTGCCAGCAACAATGTACAGGGGGAA. It yields the protein CASNNVQGE. From start to end, the CDR3 is CASNNVQGEAFF.

A remark on this clone: Read data end 3 residues before the CDR3 end; the end is taken from the germline J gene. The chain is built from TRBV7-6 and TRBJ2-6, with D unresolved. With 6 bases removed from V and 0 bases from J, the gap between germline ends came to 6 bases. CDR3 length: 14 amino acids. Germline loops: CDR1 SGHVS, CDR2 FNYEAQ. The CDR3 bases that were read are TGTGCCAGCAGGAAAGGCTCTGGGGCCAACGTC. It specifies CASRKGSGANV. The entire CDR3 reads CASRKGSGANVLTF.

Details on this clone: The read halts 3 residues ahead of the CDR3 end, with the missing end drawn from the germline J gene. V gene TRBV18 combines with J gene TRBJ1-5; 9 nucleotides match TRBD1. Germline V gene lookup returns CDR1 KGHSH and CDR2 LQKENI. The CDR3 runs to 15 residues. Unmatched junction bases numbered 5, after V lost 3 bases and J lost 5 bases. This CDR3 is CASSPGDREDQPQHF. The sequenced part of the CDR3 DNA is TGTGCCAGCTCACCGGGGGACAGGGAGGATCAGCCC.

As concerns this clone: The read ends 3 residues before the CDR3 terminus; that terminus is restored from the germline J gene. The V gene is TRBV19, the J gene TRBJ1-2, with 8 bases aligning to TRBD1. CDR1 and CDR2 (germline): LNHDA, SQIVND (reference sequence). The CDR3 is 15 amino acids. V shed 1 base, J shed 6 bases, and the junction held 7 bases outside the gene matches. The covered CDR3 bases are TGTGCCAGTAGTATAGGACCGACAGGGGAGAATGGC. This codes for CASSIGPTGENG. The CDR3 reads in full as CASSIGPTGENGYTF.

On this clone: The CDR3 end is not reached by the read, which stops 3 residues before it; the germline J gene fills it in. The chain carries TRBV6-2 or TRBV6-3 and TRBJ2-4; TRBD2 agrees at 9 bases. J gave up 9 bases and V 6 bases, and 6 bases lay outside the gene matches. The CDR3 is made up of 13 amino acids. Germline values: CDR1 MNHEY, CDR2 SVGEGT. The CDR3 here is CASRWREGVIQYF. Partial CDR3 DNA: TGTGCCAGCAGGTGGCGGGAGGGTGTCATT.

A word on this clone: Coverage ceases 3 residues before the CDR3 finishes, and the germline J gene fills in the end. This rearrangement joins TRBV11-2 to TRBJ2-3; no definite D call. Trimming left V 3 bases short and J 7 bases short, with 14 bases between. The germline V gene has CDR1 SGHAT and CDR2 FQNNGV. The length of the CDR3 is 14 residues. The sequenced CDR3 bases are TGTGCCAGCAGCTTGGGCCTTAACCCACATACG. Translation gives CASSLGLNPHT. From start to end, the CDR3 is CASSLGLNPHTQYF.

Worth noting for this clone: The CDR3 is cut off 3 residues early in the read; its end comes from the germline J gene. The genes are TRBV5-1 and TRBJ1-6, with TRBD1 matching 9 bases. This CDR3 spans 14 amino acids. V shed 3 bases, J shed 5 bases, and the junction held 0 bases outside the gene matches. Looked up from germline, CDR1 is SGHRS and CDR2 is YFSETQ. The CDR3 bases that were read are TGCGCCAGCAGCTGGGACAGGGATAATTCACCC. This sequence encodes CASSWDRDNSP. The entire CDR3 protein is CASSWDRDNSPLHF.